The rows below give T cell receptor beta chains drawn from one sample of a study of blood T cells in healthy people across ages. TCRdb itself ran the 5' RACE reads through MiXCR, one entry per CDR3 protein. Altogether approximately 1,100,000 distinct CDR3 sequences are present, 45% being singletons, with the ten largest covering approximately 17%. Material: blood. These receptors were obtained from a woman aged 55-70 years in good health. Both conserved end residues are part of each CDR3. The order of the fields is V gene, clone size, J gene, D gene, CDR3 length, CDR3 DNA, CDR3 protein. The D gene is left open where the match is weak. A clone size is listed for some rows: how often the clone was seen (once, few, many), or a class if it is expanded.

TRBV5-3	.	TRBJ2-5	.	17	TGTGCCAGAATCCTATTCTTACCCCCCTGCGGGCTCAATGAGCAGTACTTC	CARILFLPPCGLNEQYF
TRBV14	few	TRBJ2-2	.	13	TGTGCCAGCAGCCAAGAACTAGGCGGGGAGCTGTTTTTT	CASSQELGGELFF
TRBV21-1	.	TRBJ2-2	.	16	TGTGCCAGCAGCAAAACTGGACGCAACAACACCGGGGAGCTGTTTTTT	CASSKTGRNNTGELFF
TRBV5-1	.	TRBJ1-2	.	16	TGCGCCAGCAGCTTGGCGTCAGGGACTTCTAACTATGGCTACACCTTC	CASSLASGTSNYGYTF
TRBV6-5	few	TRBJ2-2	TRBD2	15	TGTGCCAGCAGTCCGCTAGCGGGAGTCACCGGGGAGCTGTTTTTT	CASSPLAGVTGELFF
TRBV6-1	.	TRBJ1-2	TRBD1	14	TGTGCCAGCAGCAGTGACAGGGTCGTCTATGGCTACACCTTC	CASSSDRVVYGYTF
TRBV10-3	few	TRBJ2-7	TRBD2	14	TGTGCCATCAGTGTGGCTAGCGGGTCCTACGAGCAGTACTTC	CAISVASGSYEQYF
TRBV23-1	.	TRBJ1-1	.	13	TGCGCCAGCACTAGGGACCAGAACACTGAAGCTTTCTTT	CASTRDQNTEAFF
TRBV6-5	.	TRBJ1-3	.	16	TGTGCCAGCAGTTCCGACGGAGCAAGGGACGGAAACACCATATATTTT	CASSSDGARDGNTIYF
TRBV20-1	.	TRBJ2-7	.	13	TGCAGTGCTAGCGCAAGAGGGACCTACGAGCAGTACTTC	CSASARGTYEQYF
TRBV6-5	few	TRBJ1-2	.	16	TGTGCCAGCAGTTACCAGGGGTCGTATGGCAACTATGGCTACACCTTC	CASSYQGSYGNYGYTF
TRBV20-1	many	TRBJ2-7	.	12	TGCAGTGCCCTAGACCCTTTCTACGAGCAGTACTTC	CSALDPFYEQYF